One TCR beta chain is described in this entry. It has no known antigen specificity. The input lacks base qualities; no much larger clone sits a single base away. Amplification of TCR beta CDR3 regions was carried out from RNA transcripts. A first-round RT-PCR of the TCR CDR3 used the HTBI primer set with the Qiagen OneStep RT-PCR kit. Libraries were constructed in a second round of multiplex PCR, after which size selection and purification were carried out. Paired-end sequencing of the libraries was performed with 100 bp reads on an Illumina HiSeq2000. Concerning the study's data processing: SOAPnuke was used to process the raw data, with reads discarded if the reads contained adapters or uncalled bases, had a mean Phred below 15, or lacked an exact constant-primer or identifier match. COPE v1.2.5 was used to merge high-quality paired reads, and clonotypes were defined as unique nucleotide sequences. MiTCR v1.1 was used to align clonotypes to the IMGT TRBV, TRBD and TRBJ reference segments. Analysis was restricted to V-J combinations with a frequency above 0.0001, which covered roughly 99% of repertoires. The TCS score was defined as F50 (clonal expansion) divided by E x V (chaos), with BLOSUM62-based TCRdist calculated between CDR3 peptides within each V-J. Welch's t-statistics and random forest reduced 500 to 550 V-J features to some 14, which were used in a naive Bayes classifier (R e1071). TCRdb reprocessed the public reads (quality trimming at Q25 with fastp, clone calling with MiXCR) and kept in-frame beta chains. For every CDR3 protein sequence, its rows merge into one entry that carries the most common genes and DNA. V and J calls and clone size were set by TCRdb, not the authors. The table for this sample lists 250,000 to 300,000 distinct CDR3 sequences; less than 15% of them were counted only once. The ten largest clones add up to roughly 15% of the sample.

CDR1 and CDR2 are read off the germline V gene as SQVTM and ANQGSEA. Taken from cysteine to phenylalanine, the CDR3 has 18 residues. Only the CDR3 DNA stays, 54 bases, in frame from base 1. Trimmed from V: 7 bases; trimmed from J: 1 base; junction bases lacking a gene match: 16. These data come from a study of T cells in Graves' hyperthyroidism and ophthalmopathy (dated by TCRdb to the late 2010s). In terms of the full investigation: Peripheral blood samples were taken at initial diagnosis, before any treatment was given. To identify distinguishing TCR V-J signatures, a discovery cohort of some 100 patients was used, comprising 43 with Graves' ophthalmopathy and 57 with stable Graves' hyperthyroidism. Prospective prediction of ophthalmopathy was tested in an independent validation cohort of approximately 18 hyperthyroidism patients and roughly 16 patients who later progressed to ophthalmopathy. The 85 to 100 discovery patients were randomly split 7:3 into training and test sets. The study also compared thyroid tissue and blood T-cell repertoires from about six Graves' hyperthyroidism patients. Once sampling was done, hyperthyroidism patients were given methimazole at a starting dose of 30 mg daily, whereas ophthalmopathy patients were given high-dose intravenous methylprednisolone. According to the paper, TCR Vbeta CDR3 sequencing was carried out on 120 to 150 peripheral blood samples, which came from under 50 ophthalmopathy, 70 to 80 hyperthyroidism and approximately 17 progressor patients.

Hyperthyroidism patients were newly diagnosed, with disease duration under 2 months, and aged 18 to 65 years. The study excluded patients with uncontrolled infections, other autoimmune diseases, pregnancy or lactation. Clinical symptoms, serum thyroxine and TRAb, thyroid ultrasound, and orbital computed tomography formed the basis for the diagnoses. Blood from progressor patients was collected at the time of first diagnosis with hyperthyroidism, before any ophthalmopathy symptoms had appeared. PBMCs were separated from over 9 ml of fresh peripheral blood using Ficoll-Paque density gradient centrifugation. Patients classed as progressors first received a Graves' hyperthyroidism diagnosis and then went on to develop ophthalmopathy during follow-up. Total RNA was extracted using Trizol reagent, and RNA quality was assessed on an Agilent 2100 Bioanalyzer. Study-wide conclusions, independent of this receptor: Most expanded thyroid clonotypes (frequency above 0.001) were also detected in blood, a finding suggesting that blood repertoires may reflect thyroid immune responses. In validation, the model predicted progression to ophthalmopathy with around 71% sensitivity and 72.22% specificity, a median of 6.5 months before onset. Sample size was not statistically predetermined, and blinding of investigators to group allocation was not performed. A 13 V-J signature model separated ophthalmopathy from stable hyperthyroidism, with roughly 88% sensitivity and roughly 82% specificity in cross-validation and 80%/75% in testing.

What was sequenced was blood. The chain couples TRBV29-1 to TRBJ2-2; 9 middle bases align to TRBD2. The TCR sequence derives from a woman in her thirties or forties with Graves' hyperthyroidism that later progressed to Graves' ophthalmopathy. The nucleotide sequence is TGCAGCGCCCGCAGGGCGCGGGAGGGCCTCTGGAACACCGGGGAGCTGTTTTTT. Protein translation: CSARRAREGLWNTGELFF.